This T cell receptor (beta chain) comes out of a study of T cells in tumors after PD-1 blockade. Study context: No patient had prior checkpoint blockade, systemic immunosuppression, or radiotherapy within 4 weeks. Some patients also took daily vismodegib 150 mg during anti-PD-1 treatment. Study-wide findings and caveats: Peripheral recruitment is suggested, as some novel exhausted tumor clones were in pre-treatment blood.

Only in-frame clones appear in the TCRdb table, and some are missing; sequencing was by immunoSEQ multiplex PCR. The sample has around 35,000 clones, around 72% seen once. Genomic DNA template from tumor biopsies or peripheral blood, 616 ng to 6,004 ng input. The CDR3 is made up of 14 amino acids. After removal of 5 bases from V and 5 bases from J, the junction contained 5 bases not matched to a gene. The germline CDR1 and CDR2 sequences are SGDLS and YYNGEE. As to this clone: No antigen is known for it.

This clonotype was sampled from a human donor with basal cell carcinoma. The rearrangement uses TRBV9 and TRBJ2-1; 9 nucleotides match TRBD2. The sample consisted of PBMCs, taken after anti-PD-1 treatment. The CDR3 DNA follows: TGTGCCAGCAGTCCGGCGGGGGGGAACAATGAGCAGTTCTTC. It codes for CASSPAGGNNEQFF.